The T cell receptor (beta chain) described here comes from a study of OX40 agonist ivuxolimab in advanced cancers. Turning to the study itself: The study treated patients with ivuxolimab, an agonistic anti-OX40 (CD134) antibody.

V was shortened by 1 base and J by 5 bases, with 14 bases between the two germline ends. CDR3 length: 15 amino acids. In germline, CDR1 is SGHDN, CDR2 FVKESK. Some clones are missing from TCRdb's copy, which holds only in-frame ones; the method was immunoSEQ multiplex PCR. The sample has 45,000 to 50,000 clones, 60% to 85% seen once. Source: CD4+ or CD8+ T cells sorted from blood, taken in a trial of the OX40 agonist ivuxolimab. The receptor was derived from an adult with an advanced solid tumor such as melanoma, head and neck, liver or kidney cancer. This chain connects TRBV14 to TRBJ2-5; the D gene is possibly TRBD2 (6 bases). In DNA, the CDR3 is TGTGCCAGCAGCCAAGGCGGGGCCTCGATCGAGACCCAGTACTTC. Translation gives CASSQGGASIETQYF.